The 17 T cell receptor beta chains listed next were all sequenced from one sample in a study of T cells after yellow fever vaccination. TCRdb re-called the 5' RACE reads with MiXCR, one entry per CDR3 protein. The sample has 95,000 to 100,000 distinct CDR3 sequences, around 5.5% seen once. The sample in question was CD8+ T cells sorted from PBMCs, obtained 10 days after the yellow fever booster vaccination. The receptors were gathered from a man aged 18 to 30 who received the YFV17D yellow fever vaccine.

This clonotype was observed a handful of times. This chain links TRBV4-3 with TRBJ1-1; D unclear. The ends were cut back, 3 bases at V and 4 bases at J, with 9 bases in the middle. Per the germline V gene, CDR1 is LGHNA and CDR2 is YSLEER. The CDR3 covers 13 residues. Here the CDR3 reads CASSQWRATEAFF. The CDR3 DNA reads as TGCGCCAGCAGCCAGTGGAGGGCCACTGAAGCTTTCTTT.

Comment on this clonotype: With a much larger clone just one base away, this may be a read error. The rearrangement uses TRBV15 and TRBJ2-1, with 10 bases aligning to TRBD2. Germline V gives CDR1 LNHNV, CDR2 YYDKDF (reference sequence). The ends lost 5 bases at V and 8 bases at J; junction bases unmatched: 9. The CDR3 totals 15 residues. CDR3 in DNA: TGTGCCACCAGCCTGAAGAGCGGGGGGGCCCATGAGCAGTTCTTC. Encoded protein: CATSLKSGGAHEQFF. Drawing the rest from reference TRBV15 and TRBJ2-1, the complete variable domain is DAMVIQNPRYQVTQFGKPVTLSCSQTLNHNVMYWYQQKSSQAPKLLFHYYDKDFNNEADTPDNFQSRRPNTSFCFLDIRSPGLGDTAMYLCATSLKSGGAHEQFFGPGTRLTVL.

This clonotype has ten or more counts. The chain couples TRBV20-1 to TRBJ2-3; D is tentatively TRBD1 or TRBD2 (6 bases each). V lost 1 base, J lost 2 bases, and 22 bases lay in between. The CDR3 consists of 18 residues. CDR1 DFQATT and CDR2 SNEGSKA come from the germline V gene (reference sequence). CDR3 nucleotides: TGCAGTGCTAGAGGCAGGCGAACGACTAGGGGGACCACAGATACGCAGTATTTT. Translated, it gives CSARGRRTTRGTTDTQYF.

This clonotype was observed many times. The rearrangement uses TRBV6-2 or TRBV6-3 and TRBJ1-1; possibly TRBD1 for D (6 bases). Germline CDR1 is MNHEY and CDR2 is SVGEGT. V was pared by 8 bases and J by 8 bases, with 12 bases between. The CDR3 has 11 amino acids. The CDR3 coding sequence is TGTGCCAGCCGTGTCGGACAGGAAGCTTTCTTT. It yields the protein CASRVGQEAFF.

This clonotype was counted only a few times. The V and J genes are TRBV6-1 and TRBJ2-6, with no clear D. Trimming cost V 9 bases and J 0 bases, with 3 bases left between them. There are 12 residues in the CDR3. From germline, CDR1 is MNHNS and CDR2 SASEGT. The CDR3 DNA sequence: TGTGCCAGTATCTCTGGGGCCAACGTCCTGACTTTC. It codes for CASISGANVLTF.

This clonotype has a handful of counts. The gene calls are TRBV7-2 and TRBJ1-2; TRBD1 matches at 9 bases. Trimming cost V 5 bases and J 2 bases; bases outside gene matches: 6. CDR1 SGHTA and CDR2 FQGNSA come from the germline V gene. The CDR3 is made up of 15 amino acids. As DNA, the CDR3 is TGTGCCAGCAGCACCTACACAGGGGGCAACTATGGCTACACCTTC. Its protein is CASSTYTGGNYGYTF.

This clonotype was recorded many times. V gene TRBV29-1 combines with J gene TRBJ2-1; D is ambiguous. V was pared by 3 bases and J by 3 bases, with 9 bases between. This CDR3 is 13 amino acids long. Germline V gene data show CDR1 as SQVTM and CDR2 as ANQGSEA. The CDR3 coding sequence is TGCAGCGTTGAGGGCAGACTCTACAATGAGCAGTTCTTC. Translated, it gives CSVEGRLYNEQFF.

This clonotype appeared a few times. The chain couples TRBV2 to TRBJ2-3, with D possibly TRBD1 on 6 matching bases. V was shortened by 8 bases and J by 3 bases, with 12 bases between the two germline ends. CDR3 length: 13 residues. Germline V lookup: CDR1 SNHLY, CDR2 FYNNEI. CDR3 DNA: TGTGCCAGCCCAGGACAGACAACAGATACGCAGTATTTT. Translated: CASPGQTTDTQYF.

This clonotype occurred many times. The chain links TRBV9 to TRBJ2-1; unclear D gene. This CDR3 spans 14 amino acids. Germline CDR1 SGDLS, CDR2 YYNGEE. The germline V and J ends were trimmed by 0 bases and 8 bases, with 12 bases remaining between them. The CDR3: CASSVGAAPHEQFF. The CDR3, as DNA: TGTGCCAGCAGCGTAGGTGCAGCGCCCCATGAGCAGTTCTTC.

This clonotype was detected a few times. CDR3 residues: CASSPPRSLPYEQYF. The DNA for the CDR3 is TGTGCCAGCAGCCCGCCACGCTCCCTCCCCTACGAGCAGTACTTC. V gene TRBV7-9 combines with J gene TRBJ2-7; no reliable D call. V was clipped by 5 bases and J by 2 bases, with 16 bases between them. CDR1 is SEHNR and CDR2 is FQNEAQ in the germline V gene (reference sequence). The CDR3 runs to 15 residues.

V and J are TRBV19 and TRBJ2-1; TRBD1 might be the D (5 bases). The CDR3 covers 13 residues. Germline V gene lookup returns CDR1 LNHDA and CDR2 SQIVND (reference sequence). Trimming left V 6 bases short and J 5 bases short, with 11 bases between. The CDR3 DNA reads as TGTGCCAGTAGCCTCGGACACGACAATGAGCAGTTCTTC. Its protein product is CASSLGHDNEQFF.

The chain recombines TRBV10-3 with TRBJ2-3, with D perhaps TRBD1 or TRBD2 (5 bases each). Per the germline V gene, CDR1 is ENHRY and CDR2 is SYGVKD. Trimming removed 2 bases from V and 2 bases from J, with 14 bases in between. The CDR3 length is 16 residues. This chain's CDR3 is CAISEAPGTFTDTQYF. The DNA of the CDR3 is TGTGCCATCAGTGAGGCCCCCGGGACCTTCACAGATACGCAGTATTTT.

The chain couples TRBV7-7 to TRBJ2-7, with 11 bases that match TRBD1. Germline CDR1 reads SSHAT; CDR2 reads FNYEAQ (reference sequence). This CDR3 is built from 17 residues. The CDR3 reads CASSSGQGANRSYEQYV. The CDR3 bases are TGTGCTAGCAGTTCCGGACAGGGGGCTAATCGATCCTACGAGCAGTACGTC.

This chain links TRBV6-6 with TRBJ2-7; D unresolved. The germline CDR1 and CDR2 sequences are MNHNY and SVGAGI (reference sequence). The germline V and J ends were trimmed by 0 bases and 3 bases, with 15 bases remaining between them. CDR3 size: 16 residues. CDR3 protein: CASSYSKDPSNYEQYF. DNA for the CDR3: TGTGCCAGCAGTTACTCTAAGGACCCATCCAACTACGAGCAGTACTTC.

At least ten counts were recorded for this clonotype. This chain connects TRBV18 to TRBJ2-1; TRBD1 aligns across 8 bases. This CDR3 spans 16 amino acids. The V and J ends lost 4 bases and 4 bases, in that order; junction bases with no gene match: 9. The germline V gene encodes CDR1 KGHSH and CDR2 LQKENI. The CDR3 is CASSLNQGAKYNEQFF. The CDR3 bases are TGTGCCAGCTCACTTAATCAGGGGGCGAAGTACAATGAGCAGTTCTTC.

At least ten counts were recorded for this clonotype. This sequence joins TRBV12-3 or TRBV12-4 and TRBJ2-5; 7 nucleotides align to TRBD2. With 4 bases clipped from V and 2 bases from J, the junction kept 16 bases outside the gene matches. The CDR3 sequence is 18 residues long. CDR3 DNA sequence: TGTGCCAGCAGTTCTCTGTCACCCCGGGGGGAGAATCAAGAGACCCAGTACTTC. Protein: CASSSLSPRGENQETQYF.

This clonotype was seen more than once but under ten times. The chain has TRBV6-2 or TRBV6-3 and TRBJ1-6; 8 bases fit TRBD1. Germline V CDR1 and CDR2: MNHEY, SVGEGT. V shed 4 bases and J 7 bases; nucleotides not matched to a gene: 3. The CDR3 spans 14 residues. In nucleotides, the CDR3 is TGTGCCAGCAGTTCACAGGGGGAGAATTCACCCCTCCACTTT. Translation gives CASSSQGENSPLHF.